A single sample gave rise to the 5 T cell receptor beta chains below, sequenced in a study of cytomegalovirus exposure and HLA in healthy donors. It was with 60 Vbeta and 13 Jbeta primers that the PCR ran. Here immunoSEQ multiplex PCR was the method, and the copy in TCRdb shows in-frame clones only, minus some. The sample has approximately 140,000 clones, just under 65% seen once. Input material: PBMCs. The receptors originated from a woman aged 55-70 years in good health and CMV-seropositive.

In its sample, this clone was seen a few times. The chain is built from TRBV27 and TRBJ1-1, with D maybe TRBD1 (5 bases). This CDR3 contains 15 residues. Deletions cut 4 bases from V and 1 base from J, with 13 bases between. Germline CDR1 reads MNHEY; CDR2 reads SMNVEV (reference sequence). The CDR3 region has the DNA TGTGCCAGCAGTTCCCATCCTGGGGCGAACACTGAAGCTTTCTTT. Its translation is CASSSHPGANTEAFF.

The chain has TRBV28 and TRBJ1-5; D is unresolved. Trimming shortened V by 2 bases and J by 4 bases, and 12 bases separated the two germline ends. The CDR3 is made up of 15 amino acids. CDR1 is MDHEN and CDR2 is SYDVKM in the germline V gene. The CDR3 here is CASSLAGVRNQPQHF. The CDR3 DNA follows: TGTGCCAGCAGTTTAGCGGGTGTACGGAATCAGCCCCAGCATTTT.

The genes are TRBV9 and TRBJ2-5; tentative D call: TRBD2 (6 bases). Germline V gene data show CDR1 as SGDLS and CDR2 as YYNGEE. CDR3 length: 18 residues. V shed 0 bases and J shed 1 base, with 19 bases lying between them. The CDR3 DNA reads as TGTGCCAGCAGCGTAGCGTCAGGGAATACGGGAGCCCAAGAGACCCAGTACTTC. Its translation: CASSVASGNTGAQETQYF.

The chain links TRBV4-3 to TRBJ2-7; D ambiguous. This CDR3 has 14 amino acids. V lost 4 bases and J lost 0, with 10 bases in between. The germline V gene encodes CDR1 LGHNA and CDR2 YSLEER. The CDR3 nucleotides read TGCGCCAGCAGCCCTCAGGTATCCTCCTACGAGCAGTACTTC. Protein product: CASSPQVSSYEQYF.

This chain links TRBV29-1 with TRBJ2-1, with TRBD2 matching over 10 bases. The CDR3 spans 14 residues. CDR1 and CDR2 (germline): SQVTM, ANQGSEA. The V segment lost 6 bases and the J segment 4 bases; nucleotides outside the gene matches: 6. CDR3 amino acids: CSVEWTSGYNEQFF. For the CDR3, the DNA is TGCAGCGTGGAATGGACTAGCGGTTACAATGAGCAGTTCTTC.